This T cell receptor beta chain was sequenced in a study of T cells of healthy individuals. This clonotype occurred many times. V lost 7 bases and J 7 bases, leaving 17 bases between the germline ends. This CDR3 spans 14 amino acids. TCRdb fed the 5' RACE reads into MiXCR, producing one record per CDR3 protein. The table shows tens of thousands of distinct CDR3 sequences, with more than 4.5% occurring only once. This chain links TRBV12-3 or TRBV12-4 with TRBJ1-5, with D possibly matching TRBD1 (5 bases). The clonotype was recovered from a human donor in good health. The CDR3 sequence: CASKGTDGEQPQHF. Here the CDR3 DNA reads TGTGCCAGCAAAGGGACGGACGGGGAACAGCCCCAGCATTTT.